This T cell receptor (beta chain) was sequenced for a study of blood T cell repertoires in COVID-19 (dated by TCRdb to the early 2020s). Broadly, across the study: Samples from collaborators originated in the United States, Italy and Spain and spanned both the acute and convalescent phases of COVID-19. The prospective study material was composed of cDNA or gDNA derived from T cells, B-cell-depleted T cells, or PBMCs. Deeply sampled blood TCRbeta repertoires from subjects exposed to, actively infected with, or recovered from COVID-19 were included in the dataset. The repertoires were released in a freely available public database intended as a resource for research on the immune response to SARS-CoV-2. Samples came from the ongoing ImmuneRACE study (first 160 participants) plus 1,254 subjects from 6 global collaborators. The sample metadata nearly always contained a de-identified subject ID, COVID-19 status, age in years and sex. Where available, HLA class I and class II types were taken from metadata supplied by the sample provider and were not determined by assay-based typing. Study-wide findings and limitations: The amount of clinical and demographic metadata varied by source and participant and was provided uncurated.

The immunoSEQ Assay, a bias-controlled multiplex PCR, was used to amplify TCRbeta CDR3 regions from genomic DNA. On the authors' methods: Within the assay, amplification of reference gene primers was used to estimate how many nucleated cells each sample contained. To quantify the absolute abundance of each unique TCRbeta CDR3 rearrangement, sequence reads were collapsed and filtered. For each sample, productive Simpson clonality was calculated as the square root of Simpson's diversity index over productive rearrangements. Imported from immuneACCESS, the table was reduced by TCRdb to in-frame sequences with V and J called. These copies leave out some clones; in studies compared against another copy, an unresolved V gene accounts for under half, and the cause of the remainder is not known. V and J calls and clone size are as listed in that table; D and trimming were resolved from the DNA. Present in this sample are 95,000 to 110,000 clones, 75% to 90% of which were seen just once. Of the sample, 10% to 15% is held by the ten largest clones.

A note on this clone: Its antigen is not yet known. Base qualities are not provided; no much larger clone lies one nucleotide away.

The collaborating institutions used their own protocols to collect whole blood in K2EDTA tubes. For TCRbeta analysis, collaborator samples were shipped as frozen whole blood, as isolated PBMCs, or as DNA extracted from either sample type. This TCR was sampled from a human donor in a cohort sampled during active or convalescent COVID-19. The sequenced sample consisted of peripheral blood.

The CDR3 corresponds to CASSASEGVEKLFF. The DNA is TGTGCCAGCAGCGCGAGTGAAGGAGTGGAAAAACTGTTTTTT. Rearrangement joined TRBV7-9 to TRBJ1-4; the D gene is not confidently resolved. CDR1 and CDR2 (SEHNR, FQNEAQ) derive from the germline V gene (reference sequence). The V and J ends are trimmed by 5 bases and 8 bases, leaving 15 bases between them. The CDR3 goes from the cysteine to the phenylalanine over 14 residues. CDR3 DNA is the only sequence kept; it has 42 bases, read in frame from the first base.